This T cell receptor (beta chain) originates from a study of CD8 T cells in Susac syndrome. Regarding the study as a whole: As the study acknowledged, the number of individuals in its TCR sequencing and HLA analysis was relatively small.

V was clipped by 3 bases and J by 4 bases, with 13 bases between them. The CDR3 extends over 15 amino acids. CDR1 and CDR2 (germline): SGHNT, YENEEA. After extraction with the RNeasy kit, about 0.5 to 1 ug of the RNA was reverse transcribed using random hexamers. The method of amplification for TCR beta CDR3 was immunoSEQ multiplex PCR, covering 54 Vbeta and 13 Jbeta. In TCRdb, the immunoSEQ multiplex PCR reads were re-called with MiXCR into one record per CDR3 protein. The data contain approximately 150,000 distinct CDR3 sequences, over 80% of them singletons. A word on this clonotype: Its antigen is undetermined.

The sequence came from a human donor with multiple sclerosis. The specimen sequenced was CD8+ T cells from PBMCs. The rearrangement links TRBV11-3 to TRBJ1-3; D perhaps matches TRBD1 (6 bases). CDR3 DNA: TGTGCCAGCAGCTTGCCAACAGGGTACGGAAACACCATATATTTT. Amino acid sequence: CASSLPTGYGNTIYF.